This T cell receptor (beta chain) was observed in a study of cytomegalovirus exposure and HLA in healthy donors (dated by TCRdb to the late 2010s). With respect to the entire study: An earlier analysis of some 550 of the donors reported roughly 270 Gb of sequence data and around 110 million unique TCR beta sequences from 190 million or so T cells. About 300 gigabases of sequencing data and approximately 91 million unique TCR sequences made up an early release that covered 500 to 650 HLA-typed donors. Of the 398 genotyped donors, 81% were placed in the genetic ancestry cluster associated with self-reported Caucasian donors. The study aimed to test whether signatures of past pathogen exposure could be identified by cataloging public T cell receptors. The study used immunosequencing to profile the T cell repertoires of 666 subjects and linked those repertoires to cytomegalovirus serostatus. Besides the first cohort of roughly 700 subjects, a separate validation cohort made up of 90 to 150 different subjects was used. To predict cytomegalovirus infection status, the study combined high-throughput TCR immunosequencing, statistical association of individual TCRs with disease status, and machine learning. In a later analysis, previously published TCR beta repertoires from more than 500 donors were re-analyzed and high-resolution HLA genotyping was added so that TCR occurrence patterns could be studied. Rather than using new phenotypic data, the later analysis identified candidate immune exposures from TCR beta sequences and from how often those sequences occurred across donors. An earlier analysis of several hundred of the donors applied high-throughput TCR beta sequencing to assess whether each TCR beta V gene segment acted as functional or pseudogenic. Alongside the repertoire data, information on donor age, sex, ethnicity and CMV serostatus was compiled. Genome-wide SNP genotypes for about three fifths of the roughly 670 donors were used in a later genetic analysis, which treated that subset as a discovery cohort. Every discovery cohort repertoire had been produced on one sequencing platform. HLA typing included class I and class II loci at four-digit resolution. Typing coverage varied by locus: roughly 620-640 donors for A, B, C, DRB1 and DQB1; around 560 for DQA1; approximately 570 for DPA1; under 490 for DPB1. Five DR-DQ haplotypes were handled as single units for association and clustering, since linkage in the cohort was strong. Among a few hundred genotyped donors of the cohort, an average of approximately 250,000 unique TCR beta nucleotide sequences were sequenced per donor, around 20% of them non-productive. Overall study results and their limits: Because counts were too low, fewer than 20 rarely observed V segments, including chromosome 9 orphons, were excluded from the earlier analysis of several hundred of the donors. For the cohort, immune exposure information was limited to CMV serostatus. Because HLA typing was missing for some donors at each locus, association tests included only the typed subset. In a later analysis, most CMV-associated TCR beta chains were found to appear HLA-restricted, with HLA associations seemingly driven largely by CMV exposure. A further reported finding was that TCR beta sequences accurately predicted the HLA-A and HLA-B alleles for most subjects in the first cohort. According to the authors, the approach could potentially be generalized to other disease states and immunological phenotypes. A group of highly shared sequence variants was considered likely to be a technical artifact of the sequencing pipeline. Only TCR beta chains were sequenced in this cohort, and the absence of alpha or paired-chain data limited detectable features. In vitro tests confirmed that three of the cytomegalovirus-associated TCR beta chains recognize cytomegalovirus antigens. Because the 87-base-pair reads could not distinguish some IMGT-functional V segments, including TRBV6-2 and TRBV6-3, those segments were excluded. Presence/absence analyses assumed roughly uniform sequencing depth across donors, an assumption that may not hold. In a later genetic analysis, a missense DCLRE1C variant was associated with V-gene and J-gene trimming of TCR beta chains, and the association was replicated in an independent cohort. The study gave a list of around 170 TCR beta chains associated with cytomegalovirus. According to a later analysis, parvovirus B19, influenza, CMV and Epstein-Barr virus appeared linked to several top co-occurrence clusters. In an earlier analysis of a few hundred of the donors, most TCR beta V segments were observed in productive rearrangements about 90% or about 30% of the time, broadly matching IMGT annotations. Specific HLA alleles were associated with 15,000 to 20,000 TCR beta sequences at a false discovery rate of 0.05 in a later analysis. In a later analysis, TCR association rates were found to vary across HLA loci, with the most associated TCRs seen for DRB1 alleles and the fewest for HLA-C alleles. While some public TCRs were present in many individuals, most TCR sequences turned up only very rarely across donors. Cytomegalovirus status was reported to be diagnosed by the classifier with high specificity and sensitivity in both the original and validation cohorts. A later analysis found that HLA-associated TCR beta chains were more clonally expanded and had lower generation probabilities than equally common non-associated chains. Strong co-occurrence of HLA alleles, especially DR and DQ, made assigning TCR associations to individual alleles difficult. According to a later genetic analysis, donors in an Asian-associated ancestry cluster had fewer N-insertions in productive TCRs than the approximately 700-donor mean. Correlated functional status among segregating V segments might be attributable to linkage disequilibrium, but an unknown experimental factor could not be ruled out.

The cohort was made up of 500 to 850 healthy bone marrow donors. All cohort members were sampled while nominally healthy, although unrecorded immune exposures were likely present. The donor was CMV seropositive and belonged to the group of a few hundred seropositive cohort members. A peripheral blood sample was provided by each donor, and peripheral blood mononuclear cells were used for TCR beta sequencing. Genomic DNA was extracted from the blood cell samples with the Qiagen DNeasy Blood Extraction Kit. Comment on this clone: The antigen it recognizes is unknown. Per-nucleotide qualities are absent, and no much larger clonotype sits a single base away.

The library was produced with the immunoSEQ multiplex PCR assay. A mixture of 60 forward primers for TCR Vbeta segments and 13 reverse primers for TCR Jbeta segments was used in the multiplex PCR. Amplification of the CDR3 region of rearranged TCR beta genes was performed with a multiplex PCR assay on genomic DNA. On the Illumina HiSeq System, the amplified TCR beta libraries were sequenced as 87-base-pair reads. Regarding the original processing steps: A later analysis tallied 75 million to 85 million unique TCR beta chains across the approximately 670 repertoires, and around 9.9 million of those chains were shared by two or more donors. To remove PCR and sequencing errors, raw reads were error-corrected and collapsed into unique sequences using a nearest-neighbor algorithm that merged closely related sequences. V, D and J gene segments were assigned by aligning CDR3 sequences to IMGT reference sequences. For a sequence to be retained, a match of at least six nucleotides to both a V gene segment and a J gene segment was required. A rearrangement counted as productive if the CDR3 had no stop codons and remained in frame with V and J, and every other rearrangement counted as non-productive. Following IMGT convention, CDR3 was defined as the stretch from the second conserved V-encoded cysteine up to the conserved J-encoded phenylalanine. The earlier analysis of about 500 of the donors excluded sequences that lacked an unambiguous match to a single V gene segment. In an earlier analysis of 587 of the donors, V segments were called functional above 56.7% productive rearrangements and were called segregating when the between-donor standard deviation exceeded 5%. A statistical classification framework was built for diagnosing cytomegalovirus status from the catalog of TCR beta chain sequences. In a later analysis, TCR nucleotide sequences were compared against IMGT/GENE-DB human TR gene sequences so that V and J genes could be assigned. A later analysis assigned CDR3 sequences and most-parsimonious VDJ recombination scenarios with the TCRdist pipeline. In a later analysis, each TCR beta chain was defined by its CDR3 amino acid sequence together with its V-gene family, and reads lacking a unique V-gene family were excluded. To address suspected cross-contamination and a sequencing artifact, a later analysis removed 592 highly shared, low-generation-probability nucleotide sequences. In a later analysis, a clonal expansion index was calculated for each public chain from normalized within-repertoire ranks of inferred template counts. In a later analysis, generation probabilities were computed using a VDJ recombination model fitted to out-of-frame rearrangements, and the results were checked against IGoR. A later analysis scored TCR-TCR, TCR-HLA and TCR-CMV co-occurrence with hypergeometric tests, applying a repertoire-size bias correction to TCR pairs. A later analysis estimated false discovery rates by permuting HLA or CMV assignments 20 times. In a later analysis, co-occurring TCRs were grouped with DBSCAN, and TCRdist sequence similarity was added when clustering was performed within HLA-allele-positive subsets. Repertoires with fewer than 30,000 or more than 120,000 public chains, plus five repertoires with anomalous nucleotide sharing, were excluded from co-occurrence clustering. Held by TCRdb, this immuneACCESS table contains in-frame sequences only and omits some clones. Under half of the omission traces to an unresolved V gene where checked; the cause of the rest is unknown. V, J and clone size derive from that table, while D and trimming were established from the DNA sequence. This sample is represented by some 190,000 clones; roughly 77% of them were singletons. About 4.4% of the sample comes from the top ten.

The cysteine opens and the phenylalanine closes a CDR3 of 13 amino acids. The retained sequence is limited to the CDR3, 39 bases, with the frame set at the first base. The germline V gene specifies MGHRA as CDR1 and YSYEKL as CDR2. Trimming takes 8 bases from V and 4 bases from J, and the germline ends sit 14 bases apart. This receptor was taken from a man younger than 45 in good health and CMV-seropositive. Sequenced input: PBMCs. The receptor chain draws on TRBV4-1 and TRBJ2-5, with a tentative D gene TRBD2 over 6 matching bases. The sequenced DNA is TGCGCCAGCGGTAGACTAGTTTCAGAGACCCAGTACTTC. Its protein reads: CASGRLVSETQYF.